The clone carrying this TCR beta chain appeared many times. The data originate from a study of T cells in Graves' hyperthyroidism and ophthalmopathy. The V end was cut by 6 bases, the J end by 6 bases, with 15 bases between. CDR1 and CDR2 (germline): SGHVS, FNYEAQ. This CDR3 is 13 amino acids long. The CDR3 regions of TCR beta were amplified from RNA transcripts. HTBI primers were the set used in a first-round RT-PCR of the TCR CDR3. Via MiXCR, TCRdb re-called the multiplex PCR reads, giving one row per CDR3 protein. The data hold roughly 570,000 distinct CDR3 sequences, with approximately 14% observed a single time.

The chain is built from TRBV7-6 and TRBJ2-7; D is unresolved. Material: blood. The clonotype was recovered from a woman in her twenties or thirties with Graves' hyperthyroidism. CDR3 residues: CASSAGPWVEQYF. CDR3 nucleotide sequence: TGTGCCAGCAGTGCAGGCCCATGGGTCGAGCAGTACTTC.